Sequencing of this TCR beta chain was carried out in a study of regulatory T cells in long-lasting Graves disease. Sample time point: newly diagnosed GD, antithyroid drugs for less than 3 months. PBMCs were the source of the RNA used for TCR sequencing. An endocrinology department located in Xi'an, China, was where the patients came from. With iRepertoire HTBI primers and Arm-PCR of CDR3 regions, TCR beta libraries were built. MiXCR, applied by TCRdb to the multiplex PCR reads, yields one record per CDR3 protein. The table has hundreds of thousands of distinct CDR3 sequences, less than 20% seen once; the top ten hold about 18%. This CDR3 region has 16 residues. Germline values: CDR1 MGHRA, CDR2 YSYEKL. The V end was cut by 1 base, the J end by 2 bases, with 15 bases between. This clonotype was counted a few times. This sample also belongs to another study, concerning T cells in Graves' hyperthyroidism and ophthalmopathy. That source adds: Absent ophthalmopathy progression within 18 months defined stable Graves' hyperthyroidism. First-round RT-PCR of the TCR CDR3 relied on the HTBI primer set.

The chain uses TRBV4-1 and TRBJ2-7; D is unresolved. Material: peripheral blood mononuclear cells (PBMCs), obtained at new diagnosis, from a patient treated with antithyroid drugs. This clonotype was obtained from a woman aged 30 to 39 with Graves disease. CDR3 bases: TGCGCCAGCAGCCAAGCGTGGCCGCAACAAACCTACGAGCAGTACTTC. Protein product: CASSQAWPQQTYEQYF.